These 19 T cell receptor beta chains were all obtained from the same sample, sequenced in a study of Graves' ophthalmopathy and Graves' hyperthyroidism (dated by TCRdb to about 2018). TCRdb shows the sequencer as Illumina HiSeq 2000. For repertoire sequencing, TCR beta CDR3 regions were amplified from RNA transcripts. The first round was an RT-PCR using HTBI primers with the Qiagen OneStep RT-PCR kit, and this first round was followed by a second-round multiplex PCR, then size selection and purification. TCRdb reprocessing: public reads trimmed at Q25 with fastp, clones called with MiXCR, in-frame beta chains kept. Each CDR3 protein gets just one entry, which takes the most common genes and DNA from the rows behind it. The table for this sample lists about 620,000 distinct CDR3 sequences; about 20% of them were counted only once. Approximately 6.5% of the sample rests with the top ten. Sequenced input: peripheral blood. Receptors originate from a woman aged 18-29 years with stable Graves' hyperthyroidism. Some clones in this sample may be carry-over from other donors' samples. Donor details come from another sample of the same person, matched by shared clones.

Ten or more counts support this clonotype. This chain connects TRBV5-1 to TRBJ2-5; D is possibly TRBD1 or TRBD2 (5 bases each). Per the germline V gene, CDR1 is SGHRS and CDR2 is YFSETQ. This CDR3 region has 16 residues. The V end lost 0 bases, the J end lost 1 base, and 13 bases lay between the germline ends. In nucleotides, the CDR3 is TGCGCCAGCAGCTTGGGTGTAGTTGGGACCCAAGAGACCCAGTACTTC. Translating gives CASSLGVVGTQETQYF.

This clonotype was picked up many times. The chain couples TRBV6-1 to TRBJ1-1; D unclear. This CDR3 spans 13 amino acids. Trimming left V 3 bases short and J 1 base short, with 6 bases between. Germline-derived CDR1 and CDR2 are MNHNS and SASEGT. CDR3 nucleotides: TGTGCCAGCAGTGACCCCAGGAACACTGAAGCTTTCTTT. It translates to CASSDPRNTEAFF.

This clonotype was recorded many times. The rearrangement links TRBV5-6 to TRBJ1-1; perhaps TRBD1 as D (6 bases). The CDR3 length is 14 residues. V was clipped by 1 base and J by 10 bases, with 17 bases between them. Germline V gives CDR1 SGHDT, CDR2 YYEEEE. The CDR3 DNA reads as TGTGCCAGCAGCTTGCACGGCCGCGGGACATTAGCTTTCTTT. Translating it yields CASSLHGRGTLAFF. Together with reference TRBV5-6 and TRBJ1-1, the CDR3 gives the full variable domain: DAGVTQSPTHLIKTRGQQVTLRCSPKSGHDTVSWYQQALGQGPQFIFQYYEEEERQRGNFPDRFSGHQFPNYSSELNVNALLLGDSALYLCASSLHGRGTLAFFGQGTRLTVV.

A few counts support this clonotype. A much larger clone differs by one base, so this may be a read error. The chain is built from TRBV11-2 and TRBJ1-5; D ambiguous. The CDR3 runs 16 residues. Trimming stripped 2 bases from V and 2 bases from J, with 13 bases between. Germline lookup yields CDR1 SGHAT and CDR2 FQNNGV. The DNA for the CDR3 is TGTGCCAGCAGCTTATATCGAGGTGGCGGCAATCAGCCCCAGCATTTT. This codes for CASSLYRGGGNQPQHF.

A word on this clonotype: This CDR3 fails to terminate in the conserved phenylalanine or tryptophan, so it likely reflects a read error. The chain links TRBV28 to TRBJ1-3, with D uncertain. Germline CDR1 and CDR2: MDHEN and SYDVKM. The CDR3 runs 15 residues. Between the trimmed V and J ends, which lost 4 bases and 1 base, there was a span of 11 bases. CDR3 loop: CASSSTGPSGNTIYY. Here the CDR3 DNA reads TGTGCCAGCAGTTCTACTGGGCCATCTGGAAACACCATATATTAT.

The table lists this clonotype with many counts. The chain recombines TRBV7-9 with TRBJ1-2, with D tentatively TRBD1 (5 bases). V dropped 3 bases and J dropped 11 bases, with 22 bases sitting between them. The CDR3 consists of 15 residues. The V gene's germline CDR1 is SEHNR and CDR2 FQNEAQ (reference sequence). The CDR3: CASSFFGSGAGGYTF. The DNA of the CDR3 is TGTGCCAGCAGCTTTTTCGGCAGCGGGGCTGGGGGGTACACCTTC.

This clonotype was seen repeatedly, ten times or more. This chain connects TRBV7-3 to TRBJ2-5; the D gene could be TRBD1 or TRBD2 (9 bases each). Germline lookup yields CDR1 SGHTA and CDR2 FQGTGA. Trimming removed 1 base from V and 7 bases from J, with 16 bases in between. CDR3 length equals 15 residues. The CDR3 is CASSLSSGGQGTQYF. The CDR3 region has the DNA TGTGCCAGCAGCTTAAGTAGCGGGGGACAGGGGACCCAGTACTTC.

The chain employs TRBV2 and TRBJ1-5; the D gene is possibly TRBD1 (6 bases). CDR1 and CDR2 (germline): SNHLY, FYNNEI. The CDR3 contains 14 residues. V was shortened by 6 bases and J by 3 bases, with 12 bases between the two germline ends. In nucleotides, the CDR3 is TGTGCCAGCAGCTCACAGGGAAACAATCAGCCCCAGCATTTT. Translated, it gives CASSSQGNNQPQHF.

This clonotype was observed once. The chain recombines TRBV6-1 with TRBJ2-7, with TRBD1 as a possible D gene (5 bases). This CDR3 comprises 13 residues. The germline gives CDR1 MNHNS, CDR2 SASEGT. V lost 4 bases, J lost 4 bases, and 11 bases lay in between. CDR3 sequence (DNA): TGTGCCAGCAGTGCCAAGGGGCTATACGAGCAGTACTTC. It specifies CASSAKGLYEQYF.

This clonotype was detected ten times or more. The chain joins TRBV6-5 to TRBJ1-1; the D gene is possibly TRBD1 (6 bases). The germline CDR1 and CDR2 sequences are MNHEY and SVGAGI. This CDR3 comprises 14 residues. Trimming stripped 5 bases from V and 5 bases from J, with 15 bases between. CDR3 coding DNA: TGTGCCAGCAGTACCCAACAGGGTTCGACTGAAGCTTTCTTT. As protein: CASSTQQGSTEAFF.

This clonotype was seen ten or more times. The chain joins TRBV11-2 to TRBJ2-7, with 10 nucleotides matching TRBD2. Trimming cost V 2 bases and J 2 bases; bases outside gene matches: 3. This CDR3 has 15 amino acids. Germline CDR1 is SGHAT and CDR2 is FQNNGV. CDR3 nucleotides: TGTGCCAGCAGCTTAAGTACTAGCGGGGCCTACGAGCAGTACTTC. It yields the protein CASSLSTSGAYEQYF.

This clonotype was found many times. The chain is built from TRBV2 and TRBJ2-5, with 8 nucleotides matching TRBD2. Trimming cost V 6 bases and J 4 bases; bases outside gene matches: 10. The CDR3 is 15 residues long. Germline V lookup: CDR1 SNHLY, CDR2 FYNNEI. For the CDR3, the DNA is TGTGCCAGCAGGCCCGGGACTAGGAGGTTAGAGACCCAGTACTTC. Encoded protein: CASRPGTRRLETQYF.

At least ten counts were recorded for this clonotype. The rearrangement links TRBV30 to TRBJ2-2, with D perhaps TRBD1 (6 bases). Germline V CDR1 and CDR2: GTSNPN, SVGIG (reference sequence). The CDR3 length is 13 residues. The V and J ends lost 0 bases and 8 bases respectively, with 10 bases between them. Here the CDR3 reads CAWSVAGTGELFF. CDR3 sequence (DNA): TGTGCCTGGAGTGTGGCAGGGACAGGGGAGCTGTTTTTT.

This clonotype was observed a handful of times. The chain has TRBV20-1 and TRBJ2-4; D uncertain. The CDR3 totals 14 residues. V gave up 1 base and J gave up 0 bases, with 7 bases separating them. Germline V gives CDR1 DFQATT, CDR2 SNEGSKA (reference sequence). The CDR3 DNA reads TGCAGTGCTAGAGTGCGGCTAGCCAAAAACATTCAGTACTTC. It codes for CSARVRLAKNIQYF.

This clonotype was found many times. The rearrangement joins TRBV10-1 to TRBJ1-5, with D unclear. V gave up 0 bases and J gave up 9 bases, with 12 bases separating them. In germline, CDR1 is WNHNN, CDR2 SYGVQD (reference sequence). This CDR3 contains 14 residues. The CDR3 bases are TGCGCCAGCAGTGAGTCGAGGGCTGCGGGGCCCCAGCATTTT. The encoded protein is CASSESRAAGPQHF.

This clonotype was counted ten times or more. The chain's CDR3 is CAISESQGTTEAFF. For the CDR3, the DNA is TGTGCCATCAGTGAGTCTCAGGGGACCACTGAAGCTTTCTTT. The gene calls are TRBV10-3 and TRBJ1-1; possibly TRBD1 for D (6 bases). This CDR3 region has 14 residues. The V end lost 0 bases, the J end lost 4 bases, and 9 bases lay between the germline ends. Germline V CDR1 and CDR2: ENHRY, SYGVKD.

V and J are TRBV12-3 or TRBV12-4 and TRBJ1-2; D might be TRBD1 (6 bases). V lost 5 bases and J lost 4, with 11 bases in between. The CDR3 has 13 amino acids. The CDR3 here is CASSTPTGYGYTF. The CDR3 DNA reads TGTGCCAGCAGTACCCCGACAGGCTATGGCTACACCTTC.

This clonotype was seen a handful of times. The chain couples TRBV11-2 to TRBJ2-5; 14 nucleotides align to TRBD2. The CDR3 has 15 amino acids. With 3 bases clipped from V and 5 bases from J, the junction kept 2 bases outside the gene matches. CDR1 and CDR2 from the germline V gene are SGHAT and FQNNGV. The DNA of the CDR3 is TGTGCCAGCAGCTTGGGGACTAGCGGGAGTGAGACCCAGTACTTC. Protein sequence: CASSLGTSGSETQYF.

The sample holds many counts of this clonotype. The chain has TRBV20-1 and TRBJ2-5; unclear D gene. Trimming shortened V by 2 bases and J by 6 bases, and 10 bases separated the two germline ends. This CDR3 is built from 12 residues. In germline, CDR1 is DFQATT, CDR2 SNEGSKA (reference sequence). For the CDR3, the DNA is TGCAGTGCTAGATTGGGTGGGCAGACCCAGTACTTC. Translated, it gives CSARLGGQTQYF.